This T cell receptor (beta chain) was sequenced for a study of tumor-infiltrating lymphocytes in primary liver carcinoma. The overall study: Maximum tumor diameters ranged from roughly 4 to 10 cm, stage T1-T3 N0M0. Study conclusions and caveats: Compared with tumor region pairs, tumor-adjacent and tumor-blood pairs overlapped less. Against blood, tumors held a significantly higher top-250-clone fraction (p = 0.039).

Starting material of about 0.45 ug total RNA yielded TCR beta cDNA via a constant-region primer. Employing slightly modified ARM-PCR, three nested multiplex PCR rounds were run, and these gave rise to the TCR beta libraries. TCRdb re-analysed the multiplex PCR reads in MiXCR, keeping a single row per CDR3 protein. The data show just under 95,000 distinct CDR3 sequences, with around 70% seen just once and 27% held by the top ten. Total RNA and DNA came together from roughly 20-30 mg of bulk tissue without cell sorting. Details on this clonotype: Its antigen is undetermined. A junction boundary mismatches the germline segment, possibly from a read error.

Sequences were obtained from tumor-adjacent normal liver tissue. The origin of this receptor is a man in his forties with primary liver carcinoma and hepatitis B virus infection.

CDR3 sequence reads: CSVGGTDSAYDQYF. The DNA for the CDR3 is TGTAGCGTTGGAGGGACGGACTCAGCCTACGATCAGTACTTC. The chain links TRBV29-1 to TRBJ2-7, with TRBD2 as a possible D gene (6 bases). Germline V gene lookup returns CDR1 SQVTM and CDR2 ANQGSEA. The CDR3 consists of 14 residues.